The next 3 T cell receptor beta chains were all read from a single sample in a study of OX40 agonist ivuxolimab in advanced cancers. The receptor library was made with the immunoSEQ multiplex PCR assay. The clones in this table, taken by TCRdb from immuneACCESS, are in-frame only. Not every clone is retained; where verified, under half of the shortfall comes from an unresolved V gene, and the cause of the rest is unknown. The sample has under 55,000 clones on record, roughly 93% of them singletons. The ten largest clones represent approximately 24% of the sample. Material: CD4+ or CD8+ T cells sorted from blood, obtained in a trial of the OX40 agonist ivuxolimab. These receptors were obtained from an adult with an advanced solid tumor such as melanoma, head and neck, liver or kidney cancer.

This clone appeared a few times. This chain links TRBV5-8 with TRBJ2-7; D uncertain. The germline V gene encodes CDR1 SGHTS and CDR2 YDEGEE. V shed 4 bases and J shed 7 bases, with 15 bases lying between them. This CDR3 spans 13 amino acids. The CDR3 is CASSLDLFGEQYF. As DNA, the CDR3 is TGTGCCAGCAGCCTCGACTTGTTCGGAGAGCAGTACTTC.

The DNA of the CDR3 is TGTGCCAGCAGCTTACGGGGGGCGAACACTGAAGCTTTCTTT. It is translated as CASSLRGANTEAFF. The rearrangement uses TRBV13 and TRBJ1-1; TRBD1 is a possible D gene (6 bases). Germline V lookup: CDR1 PRHDT, CDR2 FYEKMQ (reference sequence). The CDR3 runs to 14 residues. V was cut by 2 bases and J by 1 base, with 8 bases left in between.

V usage is TRBV28 and J usage is TRBJ1-2; TRBD1 aligns across 7 bases. J gave up 8 bases and V 10 bases, and 22 bases lay outside the gene matches. CDR1 and CDR2 (germline): MDHEN, SYDVKM. CDR3 length: 16 amino acids. CDR3 protein: CATLHRDRLIRVGYTF. CDR3 sequence (DNA): TGTGCCACCCTCCACCGGGACAGACTTATCAGGGTGGGCTACACCTTC.